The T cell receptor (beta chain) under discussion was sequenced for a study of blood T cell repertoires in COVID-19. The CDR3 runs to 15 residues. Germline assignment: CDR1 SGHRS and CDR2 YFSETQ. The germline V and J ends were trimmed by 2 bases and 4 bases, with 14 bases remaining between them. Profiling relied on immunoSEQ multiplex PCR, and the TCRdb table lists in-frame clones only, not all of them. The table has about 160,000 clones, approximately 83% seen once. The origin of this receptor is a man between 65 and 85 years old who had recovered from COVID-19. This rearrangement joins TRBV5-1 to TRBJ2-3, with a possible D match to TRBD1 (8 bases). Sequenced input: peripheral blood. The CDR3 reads CASSFGQGGPDTQYF. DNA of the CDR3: TGCGCCAGCAGCTTTGGACAGGGAGGGCCAGATACGCAGTATTTT.